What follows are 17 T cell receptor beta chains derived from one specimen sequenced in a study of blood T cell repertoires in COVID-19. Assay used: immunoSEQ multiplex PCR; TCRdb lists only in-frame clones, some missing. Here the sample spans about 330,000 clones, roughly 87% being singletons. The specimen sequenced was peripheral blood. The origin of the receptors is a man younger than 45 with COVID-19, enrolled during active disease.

The CDR3 DNA reads as TGCGCCAGCAGCTCTCCCGACCTGGCGGGACCCCCTCTAGAGCAGTACTTC. Amino acids: CASSSPDLAGPPLEQYF. The chain carries TRBV5-1 and TRBJ2-7; maybe TRBD2 (6 bases). Trimming left V 3 bases short and J 7 bases short, with 26 bases between. This CDR3 is 17 amino acids long. Germline CDR1 and CDR2: SGHRS and YFSETQ.

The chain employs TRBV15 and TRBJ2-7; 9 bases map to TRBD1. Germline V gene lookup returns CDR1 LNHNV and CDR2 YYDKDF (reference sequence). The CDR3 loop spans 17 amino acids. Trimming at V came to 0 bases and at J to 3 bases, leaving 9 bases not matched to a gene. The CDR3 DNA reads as TGTGCCACCAGCAGAGATTTGACGGGACAGGGTGTCTACGAGCAGTACTTC. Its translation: CATSRDLTGQGVYEQYF. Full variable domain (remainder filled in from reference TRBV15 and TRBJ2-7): DAMVIQNPRYQVTQFGKPVTLSCSQTLNHNVMYWYQQKSSQAPKLLFHYYDKDFNNEADTPDNFQSRRPNTSFCFLDIRSPGLGDTAMYLCATSRDLTGQGVYEQYFGPGTRLTVT.

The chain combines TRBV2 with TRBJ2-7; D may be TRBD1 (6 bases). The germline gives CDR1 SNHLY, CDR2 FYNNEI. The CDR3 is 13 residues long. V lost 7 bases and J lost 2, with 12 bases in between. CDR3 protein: CASTRQEPYEQYF. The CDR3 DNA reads TGTGCCAGCACCCGACAGGAGCCCTACGAGCAGTACTTC.

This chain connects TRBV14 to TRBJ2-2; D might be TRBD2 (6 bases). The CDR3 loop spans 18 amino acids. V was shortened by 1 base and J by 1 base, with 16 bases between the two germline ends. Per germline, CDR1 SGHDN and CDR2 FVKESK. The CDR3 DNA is TGTGCCAGCAGCCAAGGGTTTTTGCGGAGGGGGAACACCGGGGAGCTGTTTTTT. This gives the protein CASSQGFLRRGNTGELFF.

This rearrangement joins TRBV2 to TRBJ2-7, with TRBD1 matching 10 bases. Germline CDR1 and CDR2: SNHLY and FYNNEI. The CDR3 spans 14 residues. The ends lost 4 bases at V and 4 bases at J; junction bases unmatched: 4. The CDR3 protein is CASSGGQGYYEQYF. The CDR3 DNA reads TGTGCCAGCAGTGGGGGACAGGGGTATTACGAGCAGTACTTC.

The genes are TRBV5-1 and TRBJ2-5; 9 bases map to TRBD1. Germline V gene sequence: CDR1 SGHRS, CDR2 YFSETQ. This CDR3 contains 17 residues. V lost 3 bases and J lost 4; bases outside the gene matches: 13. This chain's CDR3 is CASSSYPGTGSGETQYF. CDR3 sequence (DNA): TGCGCCAGCAGCTCATATCCCGGGACAGGGTCGGGAGAGACCCAGTACTTC.

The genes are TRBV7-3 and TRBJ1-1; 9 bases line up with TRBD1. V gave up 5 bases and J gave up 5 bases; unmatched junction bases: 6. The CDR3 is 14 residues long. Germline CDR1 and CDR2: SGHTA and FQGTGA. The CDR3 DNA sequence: TGTGCCAGCAGCCGACAGGGGGAGGGGACTGAAGCTTTCTTT. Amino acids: CASSRQGEGTEAFF.

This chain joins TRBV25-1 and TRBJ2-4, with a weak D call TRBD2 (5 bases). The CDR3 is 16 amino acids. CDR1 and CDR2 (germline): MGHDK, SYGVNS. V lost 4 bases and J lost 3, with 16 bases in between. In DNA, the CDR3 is TGTGCCAGCAGTGGAGGAAGTCGGGATTTCAAAAACATTCAGTACTTC. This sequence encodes CASSGGSRDFKNIQYF.

The CDR3 sequence is CASRRTTGLYEQYF. DNA for the CDR3: TGTGCCAGCCGGCGAACGACAGGGCTCTACGAGCAGTACTTC. The chain employs TRBV5-6 and TRBJ2-7; TRBD1 matches at 7 bases. The CDR3 has 14 residues. CDR1 is SGHDT and CDR2 is YYEEEE in the germline V gene. Unmatched junction bases numbered 10, after V lost 7 bases and J lost 3 bases. Filled out from reference TRBV5-6 and TRBJ2-7, the complete variable domain reads DAGVTQSPTHLIKTRGQQVTLRCSPKSGHDTVSWYQQALGQGPQFIFQYYEEEERQRGNFPDRFSGHQFPNYSSELNVNALLLGDSALYLCASRRTTGLYEQYFGPGTRLTVT.

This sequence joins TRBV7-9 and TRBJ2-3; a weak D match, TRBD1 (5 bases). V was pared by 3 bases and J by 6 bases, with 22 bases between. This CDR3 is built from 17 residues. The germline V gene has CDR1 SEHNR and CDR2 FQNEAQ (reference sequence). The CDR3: CASSFFRQSGSVDTQYF. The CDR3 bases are TGTGCCAGCAGCTTTTTCCGACAGTCAGGTTCAGTTGATACGCAGTATTTT.

In DNA, the CDR3 is TGTGCCAGCAGTGAAACACCTTACGAGCAGTACTTC. Its translation is CASSETPYEQYF. The chain joins TRBV2 to TRBJ2-7; D is unclear. Per the germline V gene, CDR1 is SNHLY and CDR2 is FYNNEI. V shed 2 bases and J shed 4 bases, with 6 bases lying between them. The CDR3 has 12 residues.

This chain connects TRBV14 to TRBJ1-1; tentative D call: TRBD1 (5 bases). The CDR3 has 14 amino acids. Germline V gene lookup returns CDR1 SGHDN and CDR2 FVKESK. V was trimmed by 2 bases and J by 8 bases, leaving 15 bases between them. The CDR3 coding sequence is TGTGCCAGCAGCCAAACAGGATACCCGCGGGAAGCTTTCTTT. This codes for CASSQTGYPREAFF.

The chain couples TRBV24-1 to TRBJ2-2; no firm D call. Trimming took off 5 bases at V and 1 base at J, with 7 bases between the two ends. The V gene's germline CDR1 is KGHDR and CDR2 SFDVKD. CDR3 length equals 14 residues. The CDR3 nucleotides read TGTGCCACCAGTGGTGGAGTGAACACCGGGGAGCTGTTTTTT. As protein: CATSGGVNTGELFF.

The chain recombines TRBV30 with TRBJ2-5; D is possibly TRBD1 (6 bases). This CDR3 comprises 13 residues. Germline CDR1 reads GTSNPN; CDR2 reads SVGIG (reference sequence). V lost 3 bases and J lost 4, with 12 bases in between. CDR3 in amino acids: CAWRAGALETQYF. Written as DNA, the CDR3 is TGTGCCTGGAGGGCAGGGGCCCTAGAGACCCAGTACTTC. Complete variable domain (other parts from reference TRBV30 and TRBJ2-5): SQTIHQWPATLVQPVGSPLSLECTVEGTSNPNLYWYRQAAGRGLQLLFYSVGIGQISSEVPQNLSASRPQDRQFILSSKKLLLSDSGFYLCAWRAGALETQYFGPGTRLLVL.

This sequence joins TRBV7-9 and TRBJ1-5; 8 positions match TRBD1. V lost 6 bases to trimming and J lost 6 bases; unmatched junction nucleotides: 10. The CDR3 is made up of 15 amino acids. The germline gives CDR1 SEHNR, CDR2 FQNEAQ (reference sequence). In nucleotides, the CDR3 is TGTGCCAGCAGTCGATGGACAGGGATGCCTCAGCCCCAGCATTTT. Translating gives CASSRWTGMPQPQHF.

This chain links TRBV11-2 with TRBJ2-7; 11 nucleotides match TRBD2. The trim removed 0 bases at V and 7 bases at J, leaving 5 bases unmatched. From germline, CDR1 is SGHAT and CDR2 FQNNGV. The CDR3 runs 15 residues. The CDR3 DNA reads TGTGCCAGCAGCTTAGAAAATCTAGCGGGAGGTGAGCAGTACTTC. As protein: CASSLENLAGGEQYF. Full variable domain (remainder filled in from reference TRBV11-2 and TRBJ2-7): EAGVAQSPRYKIIEKRQSVAFWCNPISGHATLYWYQQILGQGPKLLIQFQNNGVVDDSQLPKDRFSAERLKGVDSTLKIQPAKLEDSAVYLCASSLENLAGGEQYFGPGTRLTVT.

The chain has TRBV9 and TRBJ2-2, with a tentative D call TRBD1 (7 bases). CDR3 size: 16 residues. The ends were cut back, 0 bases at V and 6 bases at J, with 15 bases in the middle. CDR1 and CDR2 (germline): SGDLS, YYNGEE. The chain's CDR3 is CASSVETGRKPGELFF. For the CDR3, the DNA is TGTGCCAGCAGCGTAGAGACAGGGAGGAAACCCGGGGAGCTGTTTTTT.